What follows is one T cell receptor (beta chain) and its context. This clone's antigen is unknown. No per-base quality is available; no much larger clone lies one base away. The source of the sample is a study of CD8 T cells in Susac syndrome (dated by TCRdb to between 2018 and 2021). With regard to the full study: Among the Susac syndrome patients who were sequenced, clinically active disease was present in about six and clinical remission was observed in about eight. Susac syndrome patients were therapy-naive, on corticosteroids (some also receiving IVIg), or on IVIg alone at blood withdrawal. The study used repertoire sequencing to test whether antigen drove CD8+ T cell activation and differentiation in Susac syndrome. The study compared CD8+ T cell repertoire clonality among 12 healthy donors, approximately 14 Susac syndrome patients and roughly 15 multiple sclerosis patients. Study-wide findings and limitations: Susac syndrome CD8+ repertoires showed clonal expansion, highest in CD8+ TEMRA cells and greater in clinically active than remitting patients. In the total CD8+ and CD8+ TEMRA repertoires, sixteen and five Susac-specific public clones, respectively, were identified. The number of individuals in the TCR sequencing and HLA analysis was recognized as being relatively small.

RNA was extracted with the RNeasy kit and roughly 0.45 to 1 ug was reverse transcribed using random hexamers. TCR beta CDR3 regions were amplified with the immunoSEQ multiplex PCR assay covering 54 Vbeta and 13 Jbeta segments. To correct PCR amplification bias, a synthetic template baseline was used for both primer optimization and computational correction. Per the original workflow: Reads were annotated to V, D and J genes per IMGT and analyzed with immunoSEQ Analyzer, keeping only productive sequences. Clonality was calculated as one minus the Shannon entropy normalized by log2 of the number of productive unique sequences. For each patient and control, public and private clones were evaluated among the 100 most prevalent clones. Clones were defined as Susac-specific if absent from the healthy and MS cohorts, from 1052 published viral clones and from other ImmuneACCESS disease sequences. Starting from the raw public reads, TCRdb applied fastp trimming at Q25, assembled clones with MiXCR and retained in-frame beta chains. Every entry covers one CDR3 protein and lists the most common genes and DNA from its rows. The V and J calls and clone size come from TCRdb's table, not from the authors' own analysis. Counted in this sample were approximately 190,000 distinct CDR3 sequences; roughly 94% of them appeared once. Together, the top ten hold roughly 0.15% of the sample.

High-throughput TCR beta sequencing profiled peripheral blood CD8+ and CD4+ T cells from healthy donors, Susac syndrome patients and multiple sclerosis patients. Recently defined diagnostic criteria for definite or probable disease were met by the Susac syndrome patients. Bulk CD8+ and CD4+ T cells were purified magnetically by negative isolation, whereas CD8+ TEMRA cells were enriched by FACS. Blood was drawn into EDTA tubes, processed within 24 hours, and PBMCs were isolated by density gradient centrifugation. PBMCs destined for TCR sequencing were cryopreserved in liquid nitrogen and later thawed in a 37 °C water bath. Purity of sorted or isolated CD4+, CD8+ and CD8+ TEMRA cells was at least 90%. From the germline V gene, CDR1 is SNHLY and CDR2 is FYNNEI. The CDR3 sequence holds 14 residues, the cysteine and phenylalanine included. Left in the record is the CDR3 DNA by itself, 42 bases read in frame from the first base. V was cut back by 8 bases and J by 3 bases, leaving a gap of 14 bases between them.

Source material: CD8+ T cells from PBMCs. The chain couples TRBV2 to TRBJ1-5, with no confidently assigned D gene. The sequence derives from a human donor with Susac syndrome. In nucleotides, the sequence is TGTGCCAGCCGGTTAGGGTTATTCAATCAGCCCCAGCATTTT. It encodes CASRLGLFNQPQHF.